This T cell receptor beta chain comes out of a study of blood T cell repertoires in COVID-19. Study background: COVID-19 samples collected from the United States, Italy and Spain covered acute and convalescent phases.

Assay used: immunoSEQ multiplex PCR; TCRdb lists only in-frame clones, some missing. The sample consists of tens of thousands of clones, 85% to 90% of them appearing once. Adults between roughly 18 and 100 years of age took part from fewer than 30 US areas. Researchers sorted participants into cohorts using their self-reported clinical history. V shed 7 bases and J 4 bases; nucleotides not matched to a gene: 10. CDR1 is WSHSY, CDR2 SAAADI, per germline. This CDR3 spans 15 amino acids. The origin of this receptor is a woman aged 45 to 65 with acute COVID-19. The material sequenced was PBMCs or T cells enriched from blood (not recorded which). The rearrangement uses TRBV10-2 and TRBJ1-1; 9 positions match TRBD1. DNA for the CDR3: TGCGCCAGCATCTTAAGAACAGGGGGCGGCACTGAAGCTTTCTTT. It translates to CASILRTGGGTEAFF.